The clone carrying this T cell receptor beta chain was counted many times. The antigen is unknown. This sample is drawn from a study of neurological immune-mediated disorders. General study results and limits: The study found no CDR3 amino acid sequences shared by expanded clones across subjects, suggesting private repertoires in all groups. Phylogenetic analysis grouped 18 of 34 multiple sclerosis patients' repertoires together, suggesting a possible repertoire signature.

J lost 5 bases, V lost 0 bases, and 14 bases had no gene match. Germline loops: CDR1 SGHRS, CDR2 YFSETQ. The CDR3 sequence is 18 residues long. Every sequencing run produced over 170 million TCR-beta sequences that came from 15-18 subjects. MiXCR, run by TCRdb on the 5' RACE reads, gives a single entry per CDR3 protein. The table lists tens of thousands of distinct CDR3 sequences, 3.6% of them singletons. The sequence was obtained from a man aged 25-40 years with multiple sclerosis. V and J are TRBV5-1 and TRBJ1-2; TRBD1 aligns across 9 bases. Sequencing was done on a sample of PBMCs. The CDR3 sequence: CASSLVGQGERGSYGYTF. DNA of the CDR3: TGCGCCAGCAGCTTGGTGGGACAGGGAGAAAGGGGATCTTATGGCTACACCTTC.